A selection of T cell receptor beta chains follows, all from one sample in a study of quantifying T cell responses using KT2 cells. One entry per CDR3 protein, called by TCRdb with MiXCR from the UMI-ligation and nested PCR reads. The table has tens of thousands of distinct CDR3 sequences, 7.3% seen once. Sample: PBMCs spiked with cells of the T cell clone KT2. Receptor source: a human donor. The CDR3 runs from the conserved cysteine through the conserved F or W. Fields, in order: clone size, V gene, J gene, D gene, CDR3 DNA, CDR3 protein. The D gene is left open where the match is weak. For some rows the clone size is stated as once, few or many, or as a class when expanded; others skip it.

many,TRBV12-3/TRBV12-4,TRBJ1-1,NA,TGTGCCAGCAGTAAGGACAGAATGAACACTGAAGCTTTCTTT,CASSKDRMNTEAFF
many,TRBV12-3/TRBV12-4,TRBJ1-2,TRBD1,TGTGCCAGCAGAGCCGGGACAGCAAATGGCTACACCTTC,CASRAGTANGYTF
many,TRBV6-1,TRBJ1-4,NA,TGTGCCAGCAGCAACGTTGCAACTAATGAAAAACTGTTTTTT,CASSNVATNEKLFF
few,TRBV28,TRBJ2-1,NA,TGTGCCAGCACCCCAGGGTGGTACAATGAGCAGTTCTTC,CASTPGWYNEQFF
few,TRBV14,TRBJ2-7,NA,TGTGCCAGCAGCCAAGTTACAGGGTACGAGCAGTACTTC,CASSQVTGYEQYF
many,TRBV2,TRBJ1-4,NA,TGTGCCACCCTGCGGCTTGAAAAACTGTTTTTT,CATLRLEKLFF
NA,TRBV11-2,TRBJ2-5,NA,TGTGCCAGCAGCCTGACATCCAGGGCGGAGACCCAGTACTTC,CASSLTSRAETQYF
many,TRBV29-1,TRBJ2-7,TRBD2,TGCAGCGTCGCTAGCGGAGGGGCCTACGAGCAGTACTTC,CSVASGGAYEQYF
few,TRBV12-3/TRBV12-4,TRBJ2-2,NA,TGTGCCAGCAGCCCCTCCCGAACGAACACCGGGGAGCTGTTTTTT,CASSPSRTNTGELFF
many,TRBV11-2,TRBJ2-5,TRBD1,TGTGCCAGCAGCCAGGACAGGGGTCAAGAGACCCAGTACTTC,CASSQDRGQETQYF
many,TRBV7-8,TRBJ1-1,NA,TGTGCCAGCAGCTTAGTAGGGCCTAACACTGAAGCTTTCTTT,CASSLVGPNTEAFF
few,TRBV6-5,TRBJ2-3,TRBD2,TGTGCCAGCGGCCGGTGGACTAGCGGGAGGGCCCTAGATACGCAGTATTTT,CASGRWTSGRALDTQYF
many,TRBV5-1,TRBJ1-5,NA,TGCGCCAGCAGCTTGGAGGGGACCAATCAGCCCCAGCATTTT,CASSLEGTNQPQHF
NA,TRBV20-1,TRBJ2-3,TRBD2,TGCAGTGCTAGTCCGACTAGCGGGGGGGGAGATACGCAGTATTTT,CSASPTSGGGDTQYF
few,TRBV5-1,TRBJ2-7,NA,TGCGCCAGCAGCCCCGTCGACGGGGACCACGAGCAGTACTTC,CASSPVDGDHEQYF
many,TRBV5-4,TRBJ1-3,TRBD1,TGTGCCAGCAGCGTGAACAGGGGGCGGACTGGAAACACCATATATTTT,CASSVNRGRTGNTIYF
many,TRBV7-8,TRBJ2-3,TRBD2,TGTGCCAGCAGCCATACTAGCGGGAGGGTTGATACGCAGTATTTT,CASSHTSGRVDTQYF
few,TRBV18,TRBJ2-1,NA,TGTGCCAGCTCACCTACCAGGCAGGCCTCCTACAATGAGCAGTTCTTC,CASSPTRQASYNEQFF
NA,TRBV6-4,TRBJ2-1,TRBD2,TGTGCCAGCACCCGGACTAGCTGCAATGAGCAGTTCTTC,CASTRTSCNEQFF
many,TRBV10-3,TRBJ1-1,TRBD1,TGTGCCATCAGTGATGCCACCGGGACAGGGAACACTGAAGCTTTCTTT,CAISDATGTGNTEAFF
many,TRBV7-3,TRBJ2-1,TRBD2,TGTGCCAGCAGCGTTACCGGGACTACCAATGAGCAGTTCTTC,CASSVTGTTNEQFF
medium-sized,TRBV12-3/TRBV12-4,TRBJ2-1,TRBD2,TGTGCCAGCAGTCTGCTAGCGGGAGGGCCTAGGGGGGAGCAGTTCTTC,CASSLLAGGPRGEQFF